These 11 T cell receptor beta chains were sequenced from one sample in a study of chemoradiotherapy in HPV16-positive cancers. The repertoire was sequenced with immunoSEQ multiplex PCR; TCRdb's copy has only in-frame clones and lacks some. The sample carries roughly 3,000 clones, about 90% recorded once. The material sequenced was tumor tissue, taken from a patient who underwent chemoradiotherapy. The receptors derive from a human donor with HPV-associated anogenital cancer.

CDR3 residues: CASSPSDRYQPQHF. In DNA, the CDR3 is TGTGCCAGCTCACCCAGTGACAGGTATCAGCCCCAGCATTTT. This chain links TRBV6-6 with TRBJ1-5; D perhaps matches TRBD1 (6 bases). Trimming stripped 8 bases from V and 5 bases from J, with 16 bases between. Per germline, CDR1 MNHNY and CDR2 SVGAGI (reference sequence). The CDR3 is made up of 14 amino acids.

V is TRBV5-1 and J is TRBJ1-1, with 12 bases aligning to TRBD1. Looked up from germline, CDR1 is SGHRS and CDR2 is YFSETQ. J was trimmed by 1 base and V by 4 bases; bases with no gene match: 2. CDR3 length: 15 residues. DNA for the CDR3: TGCGCCAGCAGCACGGGACAGGGGGCGAACACTGAAGCTTTCTTT. This codes for CASSTGQGANTEAFF.

The chain employs TRBV4-1 and TRBJ2-5, with D tentatively TRBD2 (5 bases). TRBJ2-7 explains the end of the DNA better; the J call may be wrong. The germline V gene encodes CDR1 MGHRA and CDR2 YSYEKL. CDR3 size: 12 residues. The CDR3 DNA sequence: TGCGCCAGCAGCCATGATGGAGGCGAGCAGTACTTC. Residues: CASSHDGGEQYF.

The rearrangement links TRBV10-3 to TRBJ1-1; D is unresolved. V lost 3 bases and J 6 bases, leaving 8 bases between the germline ends. The germline V gene encodes CDR1 ENHRY and CDR2 SYGVKD. The CDR3 totals 12 residues. Written as DNA, the CDR3 is TGTGCCATCAGTGATTCAGCGGCTGAAGCTTTCTTT. Translated: CAISDSAAEAFF.

This clone has a single count. This chain connects TRBV27 to TRBJ2-7, with D possibly being TRBD2 (6 bases). Germline V gene sequence: CDR1 MNHEY, CDR2 SMNVEV (reference sequence). The V and J ends lost 3 bases and 1 base respectively, with 10 bases between them. The CDR3 sequence is 14 residues long. The DNA of the CDR3 is TGTGCCAGCAGTTTCGGGACTCTTTCCTACGAGCAGTACTTC. It codes for CASSFGTLSYEQYF.

This chain links TRBV7-9 with TRBJ2-7; 15 bases map to TRBD2. The germline CDR1 and CDR2 sequences are SEHNR and FQNEAQ (reference sequence). Trimming at V came to 5 bases and at J to 4 bases, leaving 12 bases not matched to a gene. This CDR3 is built from 18 residues. For the CDR3, the DNA is TGTGCCAGCAGCCCCGGACTAGCGGGAGGGGGGACCTTATACGAGCAGTACTTC. Translating gives CASSPGLAGGGTLYEQYF.

The J gene is TRBJ2-5, the V gene TRBV5-8, with unresolved D. The germline CDR1 and CDR2 sequences are SGHTS and YDEGEE. The CDR3 sequence is 14 residues long. V was clipped by 1 base and J by 0 bases, with 7 bases between them. CDR3: CASSLYQNQETQYF. The CDR3 DNA is TGTGCCAGCAGCTTGTACCAGAACCAAGAGACCCAGTACTTC. Full variable domain (outside the CDR3, taken from reference TRBV5-8 and TRBJ2-5): EAGVTQSPTHLIKTRGQQATLRCSPISGHTSVYWYQQALGLGLQFLLWYDEGEERNRGNFPPRFSGRQFPNYSSELNVNALELEDSALYLCASSLYQNQETQYFGPGTRLLVL.

The chain has TRBV28 and TRBJ2-7, with D possibly TRBD1 on 5 matching bases. This CDR3 has 13 residues. In germline, CDR1 is MDHEN, CDR2 SYDVKM. V was trimmed by 5 bases and J by 3 bases, leaving 11 bases between them. As DNA, the CDR3 is TGTGCCAGCAGTATCCCCGACAGCTACGAGCAGTACTTC. It translates to CASSIPDSYEQYF.

This chain uses TRBV19 with TRBJ2-7; 10 bases line up with TRBD2. This CDR3 is 14 amino acids long. After removal of 4 bases from V and 3 bases from J, the junction contained 3 bases not matched to a gene. Germline CDR1 and CDR2: LNHDA and SQIVND (reference sequence). CDR3 nucleotides: TGTGCCAGTAGTACTTCTAGCGGGGGCTACGAGCAGTACTTC. Encoded protein: CASSTSSGGYEQYF.

This CDR3 is CASRTGPDTQYF. The CDR3 DNA reads TGTGCCAGCAGGACGGGGCCAGATACGCAGTATTTT. The genes are TRBV7-2 and TRBJ2-3; D possibly matches TRBD1 or TRBD2 (5 bases each). This CDR3 contains 12 residues. Germline V gene sequence: CDR1 SGHTA, CDR2 FQGNSA. V was pared by 6 bases and J by 4 bases, with 8 bases between. The variable domain in full, with the rest retrieved from reference TRBV7-2 and TRBJ2-3, is GAGVSQSPSNKVTEKGKDVELRCDPISGHTALYWYRQSLGQGLEFLIYFQGNSAPDKSGLPSDRFSAERTGGSVSTLTIQRTQQEDSAVYLCASRTGPDTQYFGPGTRLTVL.

The chain employs TRBV2 and TRBJ2-1; D might be TRBD2 (6 bases). The CDR3 is 13 residues long. Germline V lookup: CDR1 SNHLY, CDR2 FYNNEI. The V and J ends lost 7 bases and 5 bases respectively, with 12 bases between them. This CDR3 reads CASTTGANNEQFF. The CDR3 DNA is TGTGCCAGCACTACGGGAGCCAACAATGAGCAGTTCTTC.